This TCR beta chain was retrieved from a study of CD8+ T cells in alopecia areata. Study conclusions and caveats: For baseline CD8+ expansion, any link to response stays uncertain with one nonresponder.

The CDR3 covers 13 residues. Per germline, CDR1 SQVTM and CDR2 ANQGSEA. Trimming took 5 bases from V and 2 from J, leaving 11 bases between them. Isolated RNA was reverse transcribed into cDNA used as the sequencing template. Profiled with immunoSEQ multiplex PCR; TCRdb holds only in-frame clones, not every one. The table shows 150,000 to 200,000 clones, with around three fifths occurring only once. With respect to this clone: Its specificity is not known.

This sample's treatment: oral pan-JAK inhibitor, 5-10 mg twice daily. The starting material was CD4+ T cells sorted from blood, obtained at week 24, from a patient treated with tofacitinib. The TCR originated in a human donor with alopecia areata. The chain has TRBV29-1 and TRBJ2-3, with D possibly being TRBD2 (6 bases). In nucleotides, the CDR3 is TGCAGCGTTCCCCGGGGGTCCACAGATACGCAGTATTTT. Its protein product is CSVPRGSTDTQYF.